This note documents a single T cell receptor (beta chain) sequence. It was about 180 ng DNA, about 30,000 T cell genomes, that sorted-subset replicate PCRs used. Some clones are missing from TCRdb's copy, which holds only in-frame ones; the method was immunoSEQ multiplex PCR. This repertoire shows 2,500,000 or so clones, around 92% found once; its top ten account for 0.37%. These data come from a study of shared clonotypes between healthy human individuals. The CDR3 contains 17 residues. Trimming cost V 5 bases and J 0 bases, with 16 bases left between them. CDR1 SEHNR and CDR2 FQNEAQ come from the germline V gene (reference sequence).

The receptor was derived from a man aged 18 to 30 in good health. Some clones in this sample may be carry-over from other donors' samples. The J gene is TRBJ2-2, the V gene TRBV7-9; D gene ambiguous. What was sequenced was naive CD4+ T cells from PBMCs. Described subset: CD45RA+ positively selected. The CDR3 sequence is CASSPRLERSNTGELFF. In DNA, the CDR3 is TGTGCCAGCAGCCCCCGACTCGAGCGCTCGAACACCGGGGAGCTGTTTTTT.